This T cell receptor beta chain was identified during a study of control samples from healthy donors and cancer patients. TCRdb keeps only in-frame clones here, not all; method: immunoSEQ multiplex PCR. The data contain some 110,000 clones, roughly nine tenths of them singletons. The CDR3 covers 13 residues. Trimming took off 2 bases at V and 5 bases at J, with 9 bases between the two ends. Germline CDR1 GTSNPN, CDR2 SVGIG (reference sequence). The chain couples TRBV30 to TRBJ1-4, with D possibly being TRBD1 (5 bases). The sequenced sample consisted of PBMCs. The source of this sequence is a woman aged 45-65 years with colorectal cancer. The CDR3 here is CAWSKAGNEKLFF. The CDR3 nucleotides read TGTGCCTGGAGTAAAGCAGGGAATGAAAAACTGTTTTTT.